One T cell receptor (beta chain) is described in this entry. The antigen remains unidentified. A second 7 to 11 cycle PCR used barcoded and J-beta primers. Each CDR3 protein is one row after TCRdb ran MiXCR on the 5' RACE reads. The data contain hundreds of thousands of distinct CDR3 sequences, about 30% of them singletons. Germline CDR1 reads LNHNV; CDR2 reads YYDKDF (reference sequence). This CDR3 comprises 16 residues. V was trimmed by 2 bases and J by 7 bases, leaving 20 bases between them. These data come from a study of blood T cells in healthy people across ages. Findings and limits, study-wide: Investigators viewed diversity estimates from one million T cells as underestimates, the study reported. Percentage of naive T cells showed a strong correlation with TCR beta diversity. It was the long-lived donors that had more naive CD4+ cells and higher diversity than aged donors. Age showed a roughly linear inverse relationship with TCR beta diversity per million T cells.

Sequenced material: blood. The rearrangement joins TRBV15 to TRBJ1-2; D might be TRBD1 (6 bases). The receptor was isolated from a woman at least 80 years old in good health. In DNA, the CDR3 is TGTGCCACCAGCAGACCCCTAGCGGGGGCTGGTGCTGGCTACACCTTC. It is translated as CATSRPLAGAGAGYTF.